This is a list of T cell receptor beta chains from one sample in a study of blood T cell repertoires in COVID-19. Generated by immunoSEQ multiplex PCR, the TCRdb table keeps only in-frame clones and is missing some. This table has 84,000 or so clones, 83% appearing once. The sample taken for sequencing was peripheral blood. These receptors originate from a woman older than 75 with acute or convalescent COVID-19. The CDR3 runs from the conserved cysteine through the conserved F or W. The D gene is left open where the match is weak. Clone size appears in some rows only: once, few, many, or a class for an expanded clone.

CDR3 DNA	CDR3 protein	V gene	CDR3 length	J gene	clone size	D gene
TGCGCCAGCAGCCACCCGGGACAGGGGGCCGGCACAGATACGCAGTATTTT	CASSHPGQGAGTDTQYF	TRBV5-1	17	TRBJ2-3	few	TRBD1
TGTGCCAGCAGTGAACAGCGGCAGGGGGCTGGCGAGCAGTACTTC	CASSEQRQGAGEQYF	TRBV6-1	15	TRBJ2-7	-	TRBD1
TGTGCCAGCAGCCCCCGAGGGGACAGAACCGACAATGAGCAGTTCTTC	CASSPRGDRTDNEQFF	TRBV5-4	16	TRBJ2-1	-	TRBD1
TGTGCCAGCAGCCTCGAGGGGGGGCGGCGTGAAAAACTGTTTTTT	CASSLEGGRREKLFF	TRBV3-1/TRBV3-2	15	TRBJ1-4	few	-
TGTGCCAGTAGTACGCAGGGCAATCAGCCCCAGCATTTT	CASSTQGNQPQHF	TRBV19	13	TRBJ1-5	few	-
TGTGCCAGCAGCCCCAGGGGGATCAACACTGAAGCTTTCTTT	CASSPRGINTEAFF	TRBV4-2	14	TRBJ1-1	-	TRBD1
TGTGCCAGTAGTATAGATTTTGGTAGCTCCTACGAGCAGTACTTC	CASSIDFGSSYEQYF	TRBV19	15	TRBJ2-7	-	-
TGTGCCAGCAGCCCCGCTCAGGGGGCCAGGGAGACCCAGTACTTC	CASSPAQGARETQYF	TRBV7-9	15	TRBJ2-5	-	TRBD1
TGTGCCAGCAGTGAAGCGACTAGCACAGATACGCAGTATTTT	CASSEATSTDTQYF	TRBV2	14	TRBJ2-3	once	-
TGTGCCAGCATCGAGACTAGCGGGGCCGTTGAGCAGTTCTTC	CASIETSGAVEQFF	TRBV7-9	14	TRBJ2-1	-	TRBD2
TGTGCCAGCTCACCCCGGCCCTCGGGAGGACCGGGTGGGGCCAACGTCCTGACTTTC	CASSPRPSGGPGGANVLTF	TRBV18	19	TRBJ2-6	once	TRBD2
TGTGCCAGCAGCGCACAGGGGCGCACTGAAGCTTTCTTT	CASSAQGRTEAFF	TRBV7-2	13	TRBJ1-1	-	TRBD1
TGTGCAGTAGGGACAGGGTTTAGTTCACCCCTCCACTTT	CAVGTGFSSPLHF	TRBV27	13	TRBJ1-6	-	TRBD1
TGTGCTAGCAGCCCGGGGGGCAATGAGCAGTTCTTC	CASSPGGNEQFF	TRBV7-7	12	TRBJ2-1	-	TRBD2
TGTGCCAGCAGCAGTTTAACGGGACAGGGTTGGGTCGAGCAGTACTTC	CASSSLTGQGWVEQYF	TRBV11-2	16	TRBJ2-7	-	TRBD1
TGTGCCAGCAGTTACGGGACAGCAGAGACCCAGTACTTC	CASSYGTAETQYF	TRBV6-5	13	TRBJ2-5	-	TRBD1
TGTGCCAGCAGCCTTCCAGCGGGGGCGCGGGACACCGGGGAGCTGTTTTTT	CASSLPAGARDTGELFF	TRBV7-2	17	TRBJ2-2	-	TRBD2
TGTGCCAGCTCCCTAGGACTGCTCAACAATGAGCAGTTCTTC	CASSLGLLNNEQFF	TRBV18	14	TRBJ2-1	-	-
TGTGCCAGCAGTGATTGGGTAGGAGGGCCCTACGGGGAGCTGTTTTTT	CASSDWVGGPYGELFF	TRBV6-1	16	TRBJ2-2	-	-
TGTGCCAGCAGCTTGTTTAGCGGGACGGGGGAGCAGTACTTC	CASSLFSGTGEQYF	TRBV7-9	14	TRBJ2-7	once	TRBD2
TGCAGCGTCCTTAGCGTAAATACGCAGTATTTT	CSVLSVNTQYF	TRBV29-1	11	TRBJ2-3	-	-
TGCAGCGTTGGAGGGTCGGCAGATACGCAGTATTTT	CSVGGSADTQYF	TRBV29-1	12	TRBJ2-3	-	-
TGTGCCAGCAGCAAAATTCTAAAAGCTAGCGGGGATGAGACCCAGTACTTC	CASSKILKASGDETQYF	TRBV21-1	17	TRBJ2-5	-	-
TGTGCCTGGAGTGTAGCCGGGGGAAATGAAAAACTGTTTTTT	CAWSVAGGNEKLFF	TRBV30	14	TRBJ1-4	-	-
TGTGCCAGCAGCCCGACAGGGTTGAACATTCAGTACTTC	CASSPTGLNIQYF	TRBV12-3/TRBV12-4	13	TRBJ2-4	-	TRBD1
TGTGCCAGCAGCTTGGTTCAGGGTACGCAGTATTTT	CASSLVQGTQYF	TRBV5-6	12	TRBJ2-3	-	-
TGTGCCAGCTCGCCTACGGGACAAACCTACGAGCAGTACTTC	CASSPTGQTYEQYF	TRBV18	14	TRBJ2-7	few	-
TGTGCCAGCAGCTTAGGAGGGACAGACTACGAGCAGTACTTC	CASSLGGTDYEQYF	TRBV7-2	14	TRBJ2-7	-	TRBD1
TGTGCCAGCAGCCAGCTAGCGGGTGTCCCCTACGAGCAGTACTTC	CASSQLAGVPYEQYF	TRBV7-2	15	TRBJ2-7	-	TRBD2
TGCGCCAGCAGCCCTGCCGGTAGCTCCTACAATGAGCAGTTCTTC	CASSPAGSSYNEQFF	TRBV5-1	15	TRBJ2-1	-	-
TGCGCCAGCTGGAGGGGTACGTACAATGAGCAGTTCTTC	CASWRGTYNEQFF	TRBV10-2	13	TRBJ2-1	-	-
TGTGCCAGCAGGTCGGACACCGGGGAGCTGTTTTTT	CASRSDTGELFF	TRBV2	12	TRBJ2-2	few	-
TGTGCCACCAGTGGGACCGGGACAGGGGCTTACGAGCAGTACTTC	CATSGTGTGAYEQYF	TRBV24-1	15	TRBJ2-7	-	TRBD1
TGTGCCAGCAGCCACTCGGGACAGGGTGGAGGGAGTGACTATGGCTACACCTTC	CASSHSGQGGGSDYGYTF	TRBV16	18	TRBJ1-2	-	TRBD1
TGTGCCAGCCCCCCCGGGACAGGGGGCGGCACAGATACGCAGTATTTT	CASPPGTGGGTDTQYF	TRBV28	16	TRBJ2-3	-	TRBD1
TGTGCCAGCAGCTTTGGTAGCGGGGGAGGTTCGGGGGAGCTGTTTTTT	CASSFGSGGGSGELFF	TRBV11-2	16	TRBJ2-2	-	TRBD2
TGCGCCAGCAGCCCGGGGACAGCAAATGAGCAGTTCTTC	CASSPGTANEQFF	TRBV5-1	13	TRBJ2-1	-	TRBD1
TGCAGTGCTAGCGTCTCCCGGGAGCTGTTTTTT	CSASVSRELFF	TRBV20-1	11	TRBJ2-2	-	-
TGTGCCAGCAGCGCACAGGGGGCTGCCCCAGCTGAAGCTTTCTTT	CASSAQGAAPAEAFF	TRBV7-8	15	TRBJ1-1	-	TRBD1
TGTGCCATCAGTCGTAACGTTAGGGACAGCAGCACAGATACGCAGTATTTT	CAISRNVRDSSTDTQYF	TRBV10-3	17	TRBJ2-3	-	TRBD1
TGTGCCAGCAGCGCCACCGGGAGCTCCTACAATGAGCAGTTCTTC	CASSATGSSYNEQFF	TRBV9	15	TRBJ2-1	-	-
TGTGCCAGCAGCGTAGGAGGTGGCGGAGGTTATACGCAGTATTTT	CASSVGGGGGYTQYF	TRBV7-2	15	TRBJ2-3	-	-
TGCGCCAGCAGGGACAGGGTGCACGGGGAGCTGTTTTTT	CASRDRVHGELFF	TRBV10-1	13	TRBJ2-2	once	TRBD1
TGTGCCATCAGTTGGGGGACTAGCGGGGACACCGGGGAGCTGTTTTTT	CAISWGTSGDTGELFF	TRBV10-3	16	TRBJ2-2	-	TRBD2
TGTGCCACCAGTGATTCTGCGGCGGCCCTGGAAGATACGCAGTATTTT	CATSDSAAALEDTQYF	TRBV24-1	16	TRBJ2-3	-	-
TGTGCCAGCAGTCCACCAGGGGGATGGGAAAAACTGTTTTTT	CASSPPGGWEKLFF	TRBV28	14	TRBJ1-4	once	TRBD1
TGTGCCAGCTCACCTGGGACAGGGTTGGTGGAGACCCAGTACTTC	CASSPGTGLVETQYF	TRBV18	15	TRBJ2-5	once	TRBD1
TGTGCCAGCAGTTACCGAGATCAGCCCCAGCATTTT	CASSYRDQPQHF	TRBV6-6	12	TRBJ1-5	-	-
TGTGCCAGCAGCAAAGGCGCTAATCAAGAGACCCAGTACTTC	CASSKGANQETQYF	TRBV21-1	14	TRBJ2-5	-	-
TGTGCCAGCAGCTTTGATGGACAGATATACGAGCAGTACTTC	CASSFDGQIYEQYF	TRBV7-9	14	TRBJ2-7	-	-
TGCGCCAGCAGCCCGGTACTAGCGGGAGGGGGGCATGAGCAGTTCTTC	CASSPVLAGGGHEQFF	TRBV4-1	16	TRBJ2-1	-	TRBD2